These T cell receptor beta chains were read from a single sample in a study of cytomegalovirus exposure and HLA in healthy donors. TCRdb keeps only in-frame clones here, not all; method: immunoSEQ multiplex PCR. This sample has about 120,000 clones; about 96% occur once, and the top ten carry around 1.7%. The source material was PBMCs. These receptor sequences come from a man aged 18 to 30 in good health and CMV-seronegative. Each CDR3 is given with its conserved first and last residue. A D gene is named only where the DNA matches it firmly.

CDR3 protein: CASSQGPSGIGEQFF
CDR3 DNA: TGCGCCAGCAGCCAGGGTCCTAGCGGGATAGGTGAGCAGTTCTTC
V gene: TRBV4-3
D gene: TRBD2
J gene: TRBJ2-1

CDR3 protein: CASSEGAYYGYTF
CDR3 DNA: TGTGCCAGCAGTGAAGGGGCATACTATGGCTACACCTTC
V gene: TRBV2
D gene: NA
J gene: TRBJ1-2

CDR3 protein: CASSLVQRQETQYF
CDR3 DNA: TGTGCCAGCAGCTTAGTACAGAGACAAGAGACCCAGTACTTC
V gene: TRBV7-9
D gene: NA
J gene: TRBJ2-5

CDR3 protein: CASGLVVETGGWTEAFF
CDR3 DNA: TGTGCTAGTGGTTTGGTAGTGGAGACAGGGGGCTGGACTGAAGCTTTCTTT
V gene: TRBV12-5
D gene: TRBD1
J gene: TRBJ1-1

CDR3 protein: CASSPFSGSLNEQFF
CDR3 DNA: TGTGCCAGCAGCCCCTTCAGCGGGAGCTTGAATGAGCAGTTCTTC
V gene: TRBV7-9
D gene: TRBD2
J gene: TRBJ2-1

CDR3 protein: CASSLRLISYNEQFF
CDR3 DNA: TGTGCCAGCAGCCTCAGGCTCATCTCCTACAATGAGCAGTTCTTC
V gene: TRBV5-4
D gene: NA
J gene: TRBJ2-1

CDR3 protein: CASSLVGGSTDTQYF
CDR3 DNA: TGTGCCAGCAGCTTAGTGGGAGGTAGCACAGATACGCAGTATTTT
V gene: TRBV7-2
D gene: NA
J gene: TRBJ2-3

CDR3 protein: CARRGAASGEQYF
CDR3 DNA: TGTGCTCGCCGGGGGGCCGCCTCTGGCGAGCAGTACTTC
V gene: TRBV30
D gene: NA
J gene: TRBJ2-7

CDR3 protein: CASSLWLVAYEQYF
CDR3 DNA: TGTGCCAGCAGTCTCTGGTTAGTCGCCTACGAGCAGTACTTC
V gene: TRBV5-6
D gene: NA
J gene: TRBJ2-7

CDR3 protein: CASRRQAGNTIYF
CDR3 DNA: TGTGCCAGCAGACGACAAGCTGGAAACACCATATATTTT
V gene: TRBV27
D gene: NA
J gene: TRBJ1-3

CDR3 protein: CASSYQGQLYEQYF
CDR3 DNA: TGTGCCAGCAGTTACCAGGGACAGCTCTACGAGCAGTACTTC
V gene: TRBV6-6
D gene: TRBD1
J gene: TRBJ2-7

CDR3 protein: CASSGSRDSTEAFF
CDR3 DNA: TGTGCCAGCAGTGGGTCCCGGGACAGTACCGAAGCTTTCTTT
V gene: TRBV25-1
D gene: TRBD1
J gene: TRBJ1-1

CDR3 protein: CASSLVGTGVRIEQFF
CDR3 DNA: TGTGCCAGCAGCTTAGTCGGGACAGGGGTCAGAATTGAGCAGTTCTTC
V gene: TRBV7-2
D gene: TRBD1
J gene: TRBJ2-1

CDR3 protein: CASTGQTEEQYF
CDR3 DNA: TGTGCCAGCACCGGACAGACGGAAGAGCAGTACTTC
V gene: TRBV2
D gene: NA
J gene: TRBJ2-7

CDR3 protein: CASSQSRSYEQYF
CDR3 DNA: TGTGCCAGCAGTCAAAGCCGCTCCTACGAGCAGTACTTC
V gene: TRBV2
D gene: NA
J gene: TRBJ2-7

CDR3 protein: CASSLPAWGASGISYNEQFF
CDR3 DNA: TGTGCCAGCAGTTTACCCGCATGGGGAGCTAGCGGGATTTCCTACAATGAGCAGTTCTTC
V gene: TRBV28
D gene: TRBD2
J gene: TRBJ2-1

CDR3 protein: CASSALVSTSGLYEQYF
CDR3 DNA: TGTGCCAGCAGTGCTCTAGTTTCCACTAGTGGGTTATACGAGCAGTACTTC
V gene: TRBV28
D gene: NA
J gene: TRBJ2-7

CDR3 protein: CAISEWTGDSANTGELFF
CDR3 DNA: TGTGCCATCAGTGAGTGGACAGGGGATTCCGCGAACACCGGGGAGCTGTTTTTT
V gene: TRBV10-3
D gene: TRBD1
J gene: TRBJ2-2